The 22 T cell receptor beta chains listed next were all sequenced from one sample in a study of T cell repertoires in cytomegalovirus infection. The antigens of these receptors remain unknown. Each CDR3 protein is one row after TCRdb ran MiXCR on the reads. This table holds approximately 590,000 distinct CDR3 sequences, 40% found once. This specimen consisted of cultured PBMCs, obtained from culture after CMV antigen stimulation. These TCRs come from a human donor in good health (CMV status not recorded). Some clones in this sample may be carry-over from other donors' samples.

In its sample, this clonotype was seen a few times. The chain carries TRBV7-2 and TRBJ2-7; TRBD2 agrees at 7 bases. The ends lost 5 bases at V and 6 bases at J; junction bases unmatched: 7. This CDR3 has 13 residues. Germline lookup yields CDR1 SGHTA and CDR2 FQGNSA. CDR3 protein: CASSRGTNSEQYF. The CDR3 bases are TGTGCCAGCAGCCGAGGGACTAATTCCGAGCAGTACTTC.

The V gene is TRBV9, the J gene TRBJ1-1; no reliable D call. Germline CDR1 reads SGDLS; CDR2 reads YYNGEE. The CDR3 is made up of 15 amino acids. Trimming took off 4 bases at V and 0 bases at J, with 13 bases between the two ends. CDR3 bases: TGTGCCAGCAGCCTCCGTCCGGGAATGAACACTGAAGCTTTCTTT. As protein: CASSLRPGMNTEAFF.

This chain connects TRBV12-3 or TRBV12-4 to TRBJ1-3; D is unclear. V lost 2 bases and J lost 2, with 7 bases in between. The CDR3 totals 14 residues. Here the CDR3 DNA reads TGTGCCAGCAGTTTACGGGGTACTGGAAACACCATATATTTT. This codes for CASSLRGTGNTIYF.

V usage is TRBV6-2 or TRBV6-3 and J usage is TRBJ2-7; D uncertain. The CDR3 has 14 residues. Germline V gives CDR1 MNHEY, CDR2 SVGEGT. V was clipped by 2 bases and J by 2 bases, with 10 bases between them. The CDR3 loop reads CASSYTPGTYEQYF. The CDR3 DNA is TGTGCCAGCAGTTACACCCCTGGGACCTACGAGCAGTACTTC.

The rearrangement joins TRBV20-1 to TRBJ1-5, with no clear D. Looked up from germline, CDR1 is DFQATT and CDR2 is SNEGSKA (reference sequence). V was trimmed by 2 bases and J by 1 base, leaving 9 bases between them. The CDR3 loop spans 14 amino acids. This chain's CDR3 is CSARLGSSNQPQHF. The CDR3 nucleotides are TGCAGTGCTAGATTGGGCTCAAGCAATCAGCCCCAGCATTTT.

This clonotype was counted once. V and J are TRBV5-1 and TRBJ2-5; the D gene could be TRBD1 or TRBD2 (6 bases each). Germline V gene sequence: CDR1 SGHRS, CDR2 YFSETQ. CDR3 length equals 15 residues. Trimming stripped 3 bases from V and 3 bases from J, with 15 bases between. The DNA for the CDR3 is TGCGCCAGCAGCTCCACAGGGACTTCGGAAGAGACCCAGTACTTC. Protein product: CASSSTGTSEETQYF. The entire variable domain, with the rest obtained from reference TRBV5-1 and TRBJ2-5, is as follows: KAGVTQTPRYLIKTRGQQVTLSCSPISGHRSVSWYQQTPGQGLQFLFEYFSETQRNKGNFPGRFSGRQFSNSRSEMNVSTLELGDSALYLCASSSTGTSEETQYFGPGTRLLVL.

The J gene is TRBJ2-3, the V gene TRBV7-2, with D possibly TRBD2 on 6 matching bases. Germline V gene data show CDR1 as SGHTA and CDR2 as FQGNSA. The CDR3 covers 13 residues. Trimming removed 5 bases at V and 8 bases at J, with 14 bases between. The CDR3 bases are TGTGCCAGCAGCCCGGTGGCGGAGGGTACGCAGTATTTT. Translating gives CASSPVAEGTQYF.

The genes are TRBV7-2 and TRBJ1-1; D is unclear. V was shortened by 6 bases and J by 1 base, with 12 bases between the two germline ends. The germline V gene has CDR1 SGHTA and CDR2 FQGNSA. The CDR3 is 14 residues long. In DNA form, the CDR3 reads TGTGCCAGCAGAACTGGAGGGAGGAACACTGAAGCTTTCTTT. Its protein is CASRTGGRNTEAFF.

The V and J genes are TRBV7-6 and TRBJ2-7, with D perhaps TRBD2 (7 bases). Per germline, CDR1 SGHVS and CDR2 FNYEAQ. CDR3 size: 15 residues. Between the trimmed V and J ends, which lost 5 bases and 6 bases, there was a span of 20 bases. The CDR3 region has the DNA TGTGCCAGCAGCACATCCCCGAGGGGGGGAATCGAGCAGTACTTC. Amino acids: CASSTSPRGGIEQYF. Together with reference TRBV7-6 and TRBJ2-7, the CDR3 gives the full variable domain: GAGVSQSPRYKVTKRGQDVALRCDPISGHVSLYWYRQALGQGPEFLTYFNYEAQQDKSGLPNDRFSAERPEGSISTLTIQRTEQRDSAMYRCASSTSPRGGIEQYFGPGTRLTVT.

This clonotype was seen a handful of times. This chain links TRBV6-1 with TRBJ1-4; weak D call: TRBD1 (5 bases). The CDR3 is 14 residues long. Germline CDR1 MNHNS, CDR2 SASEGT. Trimming removed 8 bases from V and 7 bases from J, with 17 bases in between. The chain's CDR3 is CASAVESTGEKLFF. The DNA for the CDR3 is TGTGCCAGCGCCGTGGAGTCAACAGGTGAAAAACTGTTTTTT.

This clonotype was observed a few times. The CDR3: CASSSRLDTTGDTQYF. The CDR3 DNA sequence: TGTGCCAGCAGCTCGAGGTTGGACACCACCGGCGATACGCAGTATTTT. The chain recombines TRBV5-4 with TRBJ2-3, with TRBD1 as a possible D gene (5 bases). V was shortened by 3 bases and J by 6 bases, with 20 bases between the two germline ends. The CDR3 totals 16 residues. CDR1 and CDR2 from the germline V gene are SGHNT and YYREEE (reference sequence).

The chain has TRBV11-2 and TRBJ1-2; D uncertain. The CDR3 is 14 residues long. Germline V gives CDR1 SGHAT, CDR2 FQNNGV. V was pared by 3 bases and J by 6 bases, with 14 bases between. The CDR3 loop reads CASSFGGRVDGYTF. The CDR3 DNA reads TGTGCCAGCAGCTTCGGCGGTAGGGTAGATGGCTACACCTTC.

This clonotype occurred many times. The chain joins TRBV7-2 to TRBJ1-5; TRBD1 agrees at 8 bases. Germline CDR1 is SGHTA and CDR2 is FQGNSA. J was trimmed by 0 bases and V by 4 bases; bases with no gene match: 5. The length of the CDR3 is 16 residues. The chain's CDR3 is CASSYGTGLSNQPQHF. CDR3 DNA: TGTGCCAGCAGCTACGGGACAGGCCTTAGCAATCAGCCCCAGCATTTT.

This clonotype was seen a few times. This chain joins TRBV12-3 or TRBV12-4 and TRBJ2-3, with D uncertain. There are 13 residues in the CDR3. V lost 4 bases and J lost 7, with 12 bases in between. In DNA, the CDR3 is TGTGCCAGCAGTTCCGGGCCAACGTATACGCAGTATTTT. This translates into CASSSGPTYTQYF.

This rearrangement joins TRBV7-2 to TRBJ2-3; possible D gene TRBD2, 5 bases. Germline V lookup: CDR1 SGHTA, CDR2 FQGNSA. V was cut by 5 bases and J by 3 bases, with 15 bases left in between. The CDR3 consists of 15 residues. The CDR3: CASSQRFSPTDTQYF. The CDR3 DNA is TGTGCCAGCAGCCAGCGGTTTTCCCCAACAGATACGCAGTATTTT. Using reference TRBV7-2 and TRBJ2-3 for the parts outside the CDR3, the full variable domain is GAGVSQSPSNKVTEKGKDVELRCDPISGHTALYWYRQSLGQGLEFLIYFQGNSAPDKSGLPSDRFSAERTGGSVSTLTIQRTQQEDSAVYLCASSQRFSPTDTQYFGPGTRLTVL.

This clonotype was seen a handful of times. The V gene is TRBV7-2, the J gene TRBJ2-7; D may match TRBD1 or TRBD2 (5 bases each). The CDR3 extends over 13 amino acids. The V gene lost 3 bases and the J gene lost 8 bases, with 14 bases spanning the gap. Germline V gives CDR1 SGHTA, CDR2 FQGNSA. Here the CDR3 reads CASSLGPLGKQYF. CDR3 bases: TGTGCCAGCAGCTTGGGACCACTGGGGAAGCAGTACTTC. Variable domain in full (rest from reference TRBV7-2 and TRBJ2-7): GAGVSQSPSNKVTEKGKDVELRCDPISGHTALYWYRQSLGQGLEFLIYFQGNSAPDKSGLPSDRFSAERTGGSVSTLTIQRTQQEDSAVYLCASSLGPLGKQYFGPGTRLTVT.

The chain couples TRBV28 to TRBJ2-5, with D tentatively TRBD1 or TRBD2 (5 bases each). The germline gives CDR1 MDHEN, CDR2 SYDVKM. Trimming cost V 10 bases and J 0 bases, with 9 bases left between them. The CDR3 is 12 residues long. The CDR3 sequence: CAIRDDQETQYF. Written as DNA, the CDR3 is TGTGCCATACGGGACGACCAAGAGACCCAGTACTTC.

This clonotype was counted only a few times. This chain links TRBV7-9 with TRBJ1-3; D is unclear. CDR3 size: 19 residues. Germline V gene lookup returns CDR1 SEHNR and CDR2 FQNEAQ (reference sequence). Trimming removed 1 base at V and 1 base at J, with 20 bases between. The CDR3 is CASSLVRPTPYLSGNTIYF. CDR3 DNA sequence: TGTGCCAGCAGCTTAGTTCGACCAACACCCTATTTATCTGGAAACACCATATATTTT. Based on the CDR3 plus reference TRBV7-9 and TRBJ1-3, the full variable domain is DTGVSQNPRHKITKRGQNVTFRCDPISEHNRLYWYRQTLGQGPEFLTYFQNEAQLEKSRLLSDRFSAERPKGSFSTLEIQRTEQGDSAMYLCASSLVRPTPYLSGNTIYFGEGSWLTVV.

The genes are TRBV7-2 and TRBJ2-1; perhaps TRBD1 as D (7 bases). CDR3 length: 14 residues. Germline V gives CDR1 SGHTA, CDR2 FQGNSA. V lost 5 bases to trimming and J lost 4 bases, with 12 bases between them. The CDR3 protein is CASSAQGGYNEQFF. In nucleotides, the CDR3 is TGTGCCAGCAGCGCGCAGGGGGGATACAATGAGCAGTTCTTC.

CDR3 residues: CASSISSLGQGYGYTF. The DNA of the CDR3 is TGTGCCAGTAGTATAAGTAGCCTGGGACAGGGCTATGGCTACACCTTC. The chain has TRBV19 and TRBJ1-2, with 9 bases aligning to TRBD1. Per the germline V gene, CDR1 is LNHDA and CDR2 is SQIVND (reference sequence). V shed 2 bases and J 4 bases; nucleotides not matched to a gene: 8. This CDR3 is built from 16 residues.

V is TRBV6-2 or TRBV6-3 and J is TRBJ1-2; TRBD1 is a possible D gene (5 bases). CDR3 length equals 13 residues. The germline CDR1 and CDR2 sequences are MNHEY and SVGEGT. V was clipped by 11 bases and J by 2 bases, with 15 bases between them. CDR3 in DNA: TGTGCCCTCTGGGACCCAATAAACTATGGCTACACCTTC. Translating it yields CALWDPINYGYTF.

This clonotype was recorded a few times. The CDR3 DNA follows: TGTGCCATCAGTGTCAGGGTGGTGGATGGCTACACCTTC. Its protein product is CAISVRVVDGYTF. The chain joins TRBV10-3 to TRBJ1-2; tentatively, D is TRBD1 (5 bases). V was shortened by 4 bases and J by 6 bases, with 12 bases between the two germline ends. Looked up from germline, CDR1 is ENHRY and CDR2 is SYGVKD. CDR3 length: 13 residues.